These 24 T cell receptor beta chains share one sample of origin, sequenced in a study of monozygotic twins with inflammatory bowel disease. For each CDR3 protein, TCRdb gives one entry from its re-call of the 5' RACE reads, without DNA. The sample table includes around 140,000 distinct CDR3 sequences. The specimen sequenced was blood. All receptors derive from a human donor with ulcerative colitis or Crohn's disease, or a healthy co-twin of an affected twin (not recorded which).

CDR3 sequence reads: CATSDSSERGSYNEQFF. V gene TRBV24-1 combines with J gene TRBJ2-1. This CDR3 comprises 17 residues. The germline V gene has CDR1 KGHDR and CDR2 SFDVKD.

The chain combines TRBV7-9 with TRBJ2-3; TCRdb outputs TRBD2, but without DNA this stays unchecked. This CDR3 has 17 amino acids. Germline V gives CDR1 SEHNR, CDR2 FQNEAQ (reference sequence). The CDR3: CASSYLASGGNTDTQYF.

The gene calls are TRBV6-2 or TRBV6-3 and TRBJ1-2. Germline values: CDR1 MNHEY, CDR2 SVGEGT. The CDR3 runs to 15 residues. CDR3 amino acids: CASSYSSGVGYGYTF.

V gene TRBV20-1 combines with J gene TRBJ1-2. Germline CDR1 reads DFQATT; CDR2 reads SNEGSKA (reference sequence). This CDR3 comprises 12 residues. Here the CDR3 reads CSASWLNYGYTF.

This rearrangement joins TRBV3-1 to TRBJ2-7; TCRdb's D call of TRBD2 is untestable without DNA. The CDR3 is 17 amino acids. Germline values: CDR1 LGHDT, CDR2 YNNKEL (reference sequence). The CDR3 spells CASSQGPSGRIGYEQYF.

The chain couples TRBV11-1 to TRBJ2-3. CDR1 and CDR2 (germline): SGHAT, FQDESV (reference sequence). This CDR3 spans 18 amino acids. This CDR3 is CASGGRVDSTMSTDTQYF.

This chain uses TRBV20-1 with TRBJ1-5; as DNA is missing, the TRBD1 call by TCRdb cannot be tested. The length of the CDR3 is 15 residues. Germline lookup yields CDR1 DFQATT and CDR2 SNEGSKA (reference sequence). CDR3 loop: CSARDFGGSNQPQHF.

This chain links TRBV6-1 with TRBJ2-5; TCRdb's D call of TRBD2 is untestable without DNA. Germline CDR1 reads MNHNS; CDR2 reads SASEGT. The CDR3 is made up of 19 amino acids. CDR3 region: CASSPGLAGGLQFAETQYF.

The rearrangement uses TRBV7-2 and TRBJ2-5. The germline gives CDR1 SGHTA, CDR2 FQGNSA. This CDR3 contains 15 residues. The CDR3 spells CASSLNTGFQETQYF.

V gene TRBV20-1 combines with J gene TRBJ2-5; TCRdb's D gene call, TRBD1, goes unchecked for lack of DNA. The CDR3 sequence is 14 residues long. Germline V gene data show CDR1 as DFQATT and CDR2 as SNEGSKA (reference sequence). The CDR3 protein is CSARTGTRKETQYF.

The V call is TRBV11-1, the J call TRBJ2-2; TCRdb reports TRBD2, a call that lacks DNA to check it against. Germline V lookup: CDR1 SGHAT, CDR2 FQDESV (reference sequence). The CDR3 covers 20 residues. The CDR3 loop reads CASSLGSDLSGGAAPGELFF. The full variable domain, its missing parts supplied by reference TRBV11-1 and TRBJ2-2, is EAEVAQSPRYKITEKSQAVAFWCDPISGHATLYWYRQILGQGPELLVQFQDESVVDDSQLPKDRFSAERLKGVDSTLKIQPAELGDSAMYLCASSLGSDLSGGAAPGELFFGEGSRLTVL.

V and J are TRBV20-1 and TRBJ2-7; the TRBD2 assignment by TCRdb is unverifiable without DNA. Germline V gene sequence: CDR1 DFQATT, CDR2 SNEGSKA (reference sequence). The CDR3 consists of 15 residues. The CDR3 here is CSAKTSGGYGPEQYF.

The chain employs TRBV5-4 and TRBJ2-5; TCRdb reports TRBD2, a call that lacks DNA to check it against. The germline V gene has CDR1 SGHNT and CDR2 YYREEE (reference sequence). CDR3 length: 17 amino acids. CDR3 region: CASSPTSGGPSEETQYF.

This chain connects TRBV5-1 to TRBJ1-2. Germline V gene sequence: CDR1 SGHRS, CDR2 YFSETQ. The CDR3 covers 14 residues. The CDR3 sequence is CASKPIEASEGYTF.

This chain links TRBV19 with TRBJ1-1; the D call of TRBD1 rests on TCRdb alone, since no DNA is present to check it. CDR1 is LNHDA, CDR2 SQIVND, per germline (reference sequence). The CDR3 sequence is 14 residues long. The CDR3 protein is CASSIPGGAVEAFF.

This chain connects TRBV20-1 to TRBJ2-1. The CDR3 sequence is 12 residues long. CDR1 and CDR2 (germline): DFQATT, SNEGSKA (reference sequence). This CDR3 reads CSANLQYNEQFF.

The chain joins TRBV4-3 to TRBJ1-2. The length of the CDR3 is 14 residues. Germline CDR1 and CDR2: LGHNA and YSLEER. The CDR3 spells CASSQDSGNYGYTF.

V is TRBV29-1 and J is TRBJ2-7. The CDR3 sequence is 12 residues long. Per germline, CDR1 SQVTM and CDR2 ANQGSEA. CDR3 protein: CSVETETYEQYF.

The V call is TRBV18, the J call TRBJ1-1. This CDR3 has 13 residues. The germline V gene has CDR1 KGHSH and CDR2 LQKENI. The CDR3 region is CASSPWTNTEAFF.

This chain joins TRBV12-3 or TRBV12-4 and TRBJ1-5; TCRdb gives TRBD1 as the D gene, but with no DNA this cannot be confirmed. The CDR3 extends over 16 amino acids. CDR3 loop: CASSLGGVLSNQPRHF.

The gene calls are TRBV7-9 and TRBJ2-7; checking the TCRdb D call of TRBD2 is not possible without DNA. This CDR3 has 14 residues. The germline V gene has CDR1 SEHNR and CDR2 FQNEAQ (reference sequence). The CDR3 is CASSPPGLVHEQYF.

This chain connects TRBV12-3 or TRBV12-4 to TRBJ2-7. The length of the CDR3 is 12 residues. The CDR3 protein is CASSLRPYEQYF.

CDR3: CSARDEDTGTNRQETQYF. The rearrangement uses TRBV20-1 and TRBJ2-5; the D call of TRBD2 rests on TCRdb alone, since no DNA is present to check it. Germline CDR1 is DFQATT and CDR2 is SNEGSKA (reference sequence). The CDR3 spans 18 residues.

The V and J genes are TRBV27 and TRBJ2-5; TCRdb's D gene call, TRBD2, goes unchecked for lack of DNA. The CDR3 consists of 17 residues. CDR1 and CDR2 from the germline V gene are MNHEY and SMNVEV (reference sequence). The CDR3 sequence: CASSKRRGLAGEETQYF.